The clone carrying this TCR beta chain was recorded once. In the authors' workflow: Researchers report that nucleated cell counts were estimated from reference gene primer amplification. Method: immunoSEQ multiplex PCR; TCRdb's copy keeps in-frame clones and lacks some. That table supplies the V and J calls and clone size; D and trimming were determined from the DNA. The data contain 300,000 to 400,000 clones, 80% to 90% of them singletons. The CDR3 sequence is 12 residues long. Unmatched junction bases numbered 6, after V lost 4 bases and J lost 12 bases. Germline V gene lookup returns CDR1 LNHDA and CDR2 SQIVND (reference sequence). This specimen belongs to a study of blood T cell repertoires in COVID-19. Study-wide background: Both acute and convalescent COVID-19 samples were obtained from the United States, Italy and Spain. T cells, B-cell-depleted T cells, or PBMCs supplied cDNA or gDNA.

The chain joins TRBV19 to TRBJ2-1; TRBD1 matches at 7 bases. The sequence was collected from a man aged 50 or older with active or convalescent COVID-19. What was sequenced was peripheral blood. CDR3 nucleotide sequence: TGTGCCAGTAGTACGGACAGGAGGAGGCAGTTCTTC. Amino acid sequence: CASSTDRRRQFF.